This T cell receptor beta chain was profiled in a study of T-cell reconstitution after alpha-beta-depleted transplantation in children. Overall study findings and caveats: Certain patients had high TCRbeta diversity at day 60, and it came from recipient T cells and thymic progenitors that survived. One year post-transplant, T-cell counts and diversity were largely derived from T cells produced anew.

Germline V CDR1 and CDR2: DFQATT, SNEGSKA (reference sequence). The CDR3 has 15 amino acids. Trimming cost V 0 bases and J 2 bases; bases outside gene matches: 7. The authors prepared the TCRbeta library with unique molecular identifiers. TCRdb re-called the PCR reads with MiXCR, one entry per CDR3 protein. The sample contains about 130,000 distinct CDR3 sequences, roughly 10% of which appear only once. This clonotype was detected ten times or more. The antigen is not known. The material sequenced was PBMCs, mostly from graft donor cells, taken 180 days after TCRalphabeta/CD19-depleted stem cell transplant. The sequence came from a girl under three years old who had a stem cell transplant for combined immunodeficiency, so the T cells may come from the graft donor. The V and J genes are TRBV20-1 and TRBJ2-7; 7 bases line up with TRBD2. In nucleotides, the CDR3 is TGCAGTGCTAGAGATCCGGGGGGTTCTACCTACGAGCAGTACTTC. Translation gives CSARDPGGSTYEQYF.